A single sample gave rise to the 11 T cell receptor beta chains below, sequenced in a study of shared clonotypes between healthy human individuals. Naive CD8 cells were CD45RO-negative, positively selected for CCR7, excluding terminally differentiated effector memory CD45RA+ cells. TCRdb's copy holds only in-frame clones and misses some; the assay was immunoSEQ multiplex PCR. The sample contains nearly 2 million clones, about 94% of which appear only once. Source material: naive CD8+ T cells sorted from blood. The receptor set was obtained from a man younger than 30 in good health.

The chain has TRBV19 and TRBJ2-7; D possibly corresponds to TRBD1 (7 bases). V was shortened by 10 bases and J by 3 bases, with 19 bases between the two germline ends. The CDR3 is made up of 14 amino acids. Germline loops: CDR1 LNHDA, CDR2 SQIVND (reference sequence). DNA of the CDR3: TGTGCCACCTCCCCCGGCGGGACAGACTACGAGCAGTACTTC. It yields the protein CATSPGGTDYEQYF. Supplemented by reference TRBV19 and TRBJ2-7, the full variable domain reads DGGITQSPKYLFRKEGQNVTLSCEQNLNHDAMYWYRQDPGQGLRLIYYSQIVNDFQKGDIAEGYSVSREKKESFPLTVTSAQKNPTAFYLCATSPGGTDYEQYFGPGTRLTVT.

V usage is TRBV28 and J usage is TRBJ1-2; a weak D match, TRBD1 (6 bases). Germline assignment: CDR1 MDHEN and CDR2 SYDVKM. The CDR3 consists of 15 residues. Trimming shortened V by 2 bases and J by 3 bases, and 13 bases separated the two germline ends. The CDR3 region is CASSLQGLLDYGYTF. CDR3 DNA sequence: TGTGCCAGCAGTTTACAGGGGTTGTTAGACTATGGCTACACCTTC.

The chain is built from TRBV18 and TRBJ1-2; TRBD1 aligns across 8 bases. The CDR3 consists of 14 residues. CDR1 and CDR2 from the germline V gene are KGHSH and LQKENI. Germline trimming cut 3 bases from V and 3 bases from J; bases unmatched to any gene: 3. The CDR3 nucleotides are TGTGCCAGCTCACCGGACAGGGTCGACTATGGCTACACCTTC. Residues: CASSPDRVDYGYTF.

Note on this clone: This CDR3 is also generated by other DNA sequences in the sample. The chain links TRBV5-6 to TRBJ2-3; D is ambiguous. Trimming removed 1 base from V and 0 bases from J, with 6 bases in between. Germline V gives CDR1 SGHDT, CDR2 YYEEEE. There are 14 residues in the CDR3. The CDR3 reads CASSLLGSTDTQYF. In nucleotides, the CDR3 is TGTGCCAGCAGCTTGTTGGGGAGCACAGATACGCAGTATTTT.

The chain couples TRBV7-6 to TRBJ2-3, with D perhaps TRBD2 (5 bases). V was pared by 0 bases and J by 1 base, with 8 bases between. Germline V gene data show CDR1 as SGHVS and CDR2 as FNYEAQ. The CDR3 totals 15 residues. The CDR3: CASSLALGGTDTQYF. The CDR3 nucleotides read TGTGCCAGCAGCTTAGCTCTGGGAGGCACAGATACGCAGTATTTT.

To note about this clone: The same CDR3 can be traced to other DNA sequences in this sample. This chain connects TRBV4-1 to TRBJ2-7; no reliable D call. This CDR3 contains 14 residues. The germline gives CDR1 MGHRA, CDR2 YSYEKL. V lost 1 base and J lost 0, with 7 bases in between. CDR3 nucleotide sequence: TGCGCCAGCAGCCAAGTTACCGGCTCCTACGAGCAGTACTTC. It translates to CASSQVTGSYEQYF.

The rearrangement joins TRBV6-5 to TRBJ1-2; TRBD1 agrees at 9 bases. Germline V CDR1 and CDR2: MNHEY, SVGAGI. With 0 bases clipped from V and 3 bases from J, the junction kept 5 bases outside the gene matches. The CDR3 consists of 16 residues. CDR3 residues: CASSYSEGTGYYGYTF. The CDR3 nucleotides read TGTGCCAGCAGTTACTCTGAAGGGACAGGGTACTATGGCTACACCTTC.

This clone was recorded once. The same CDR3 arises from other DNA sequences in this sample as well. Here the CDR3 reads CASSSGGTDTQYF. The CDR3 DNA follows: TGTGCCAGCAGCTCCGGGGGGACAGATACGCAGTATTTT. The J gene is TRBJ2-3, the V gene TRBV9, with TRBD2 identical over 7 bases. V shed 4 bases and J 3 bases; nucleotides not matched to a gene: 2. This CDR3 is built from 13 residues. From germline, CDR1 is SGDLS and CDR2 YYNGEE.

The CDR3 spells CASQPGAITYTDTQYF. CDR3 coding DNA: TGTGCCAGTCAACCCGGGGCAATAACTTACACAGATACGCAGTATTTT. The rearrangement uses TRBV5-8 and TRBJ2-3; TRBD1 or TRBD2 may be the D gene (5 bases each). The CDR3 covers 16 residues. Trimming removed 8 bases at V and 2 bases at J, with 21 bases between. Germline CDR1 reads SGHTS; CDR2 reads YDEGEE.

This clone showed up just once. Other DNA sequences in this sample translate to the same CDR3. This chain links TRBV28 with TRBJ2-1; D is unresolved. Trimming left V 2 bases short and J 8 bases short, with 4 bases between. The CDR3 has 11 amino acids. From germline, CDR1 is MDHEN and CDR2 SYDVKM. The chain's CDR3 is CASSLADEQFF. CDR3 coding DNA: TGTGCCAGCAGTTTAGCCGATGAGCAGTTCTTC.

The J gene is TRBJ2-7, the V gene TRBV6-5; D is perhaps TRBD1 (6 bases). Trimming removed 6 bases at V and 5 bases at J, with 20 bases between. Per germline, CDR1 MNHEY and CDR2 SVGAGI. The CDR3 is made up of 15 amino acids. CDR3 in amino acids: CASSRISGVRDEQYF. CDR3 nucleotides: TGTGCCAGCAGCCGAATCTCAGGGGTTCGCGACGAGCAGTACTTC.